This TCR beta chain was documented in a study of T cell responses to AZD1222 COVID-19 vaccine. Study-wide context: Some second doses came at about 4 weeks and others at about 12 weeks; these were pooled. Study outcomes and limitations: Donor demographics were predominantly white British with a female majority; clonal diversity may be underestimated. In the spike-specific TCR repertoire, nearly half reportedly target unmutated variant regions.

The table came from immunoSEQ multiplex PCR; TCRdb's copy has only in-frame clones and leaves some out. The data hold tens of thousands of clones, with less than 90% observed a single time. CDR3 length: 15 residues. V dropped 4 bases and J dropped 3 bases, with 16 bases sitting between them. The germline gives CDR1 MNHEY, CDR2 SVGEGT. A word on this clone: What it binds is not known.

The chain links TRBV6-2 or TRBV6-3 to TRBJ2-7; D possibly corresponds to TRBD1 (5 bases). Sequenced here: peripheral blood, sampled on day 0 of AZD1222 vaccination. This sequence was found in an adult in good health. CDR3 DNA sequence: TGTGCCAGCAGTTTTTTGACAGCCAAGGGCTACGAGCAGTACTTC. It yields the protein CASSFLTAKGYEQYF.